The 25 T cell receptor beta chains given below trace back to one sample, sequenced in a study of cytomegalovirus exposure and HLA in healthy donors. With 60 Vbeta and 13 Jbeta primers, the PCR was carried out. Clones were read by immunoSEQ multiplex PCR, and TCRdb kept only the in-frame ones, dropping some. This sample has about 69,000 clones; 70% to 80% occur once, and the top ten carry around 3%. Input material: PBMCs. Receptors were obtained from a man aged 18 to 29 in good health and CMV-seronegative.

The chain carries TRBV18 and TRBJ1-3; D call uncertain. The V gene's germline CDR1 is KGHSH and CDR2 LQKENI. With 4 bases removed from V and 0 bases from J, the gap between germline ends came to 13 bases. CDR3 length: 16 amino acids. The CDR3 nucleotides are TGTGCCAGCTCACTACGAACAGAAGACTCTGGAAACACCATATATTTT. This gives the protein CASSLRTEDSGNTIYF.

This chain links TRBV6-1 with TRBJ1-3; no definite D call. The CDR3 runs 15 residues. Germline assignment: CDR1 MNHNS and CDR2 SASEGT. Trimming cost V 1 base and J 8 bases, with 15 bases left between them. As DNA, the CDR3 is TGTGCCAGCAGTGAAGGGAGGGCAAGTGGGCACACCATATATTTT. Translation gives CASSEGRASGHTIYF.

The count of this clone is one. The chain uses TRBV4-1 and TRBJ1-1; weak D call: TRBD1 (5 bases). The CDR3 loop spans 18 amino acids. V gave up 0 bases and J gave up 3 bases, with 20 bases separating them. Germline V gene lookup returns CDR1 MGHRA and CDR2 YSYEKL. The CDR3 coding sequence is TGCGCCAGCAGCCAAGAACGGACAACGGGTGGGAGGGACACTGAAGCTTTCTTT. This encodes CASSQERTTGGRDTEAFF.

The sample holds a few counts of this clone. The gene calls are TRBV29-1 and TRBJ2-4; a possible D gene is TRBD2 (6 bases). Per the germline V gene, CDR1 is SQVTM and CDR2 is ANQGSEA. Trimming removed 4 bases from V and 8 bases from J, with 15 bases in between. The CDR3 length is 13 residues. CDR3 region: CSVVREGGDIQYF. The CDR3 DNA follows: TGCAGCGTTGTGAGAGAAGGCGGGGACATTCAGTACTTC.

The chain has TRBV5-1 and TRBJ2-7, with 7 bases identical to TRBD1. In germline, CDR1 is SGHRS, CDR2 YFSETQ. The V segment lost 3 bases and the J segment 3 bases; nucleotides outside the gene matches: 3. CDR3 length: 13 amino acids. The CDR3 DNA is TGCGCCAGCAGCTCAACAGGGGACTACGAGCAGTACTTC. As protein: CASSSTGDYEQYF.

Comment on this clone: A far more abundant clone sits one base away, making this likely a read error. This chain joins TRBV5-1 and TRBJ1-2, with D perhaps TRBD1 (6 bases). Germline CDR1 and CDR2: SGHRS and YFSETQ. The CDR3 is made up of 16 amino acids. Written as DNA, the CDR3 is TGCGCCATCAGCTTGGCTCGGATGGGAGGGGGCTATGGCTACACCTTC. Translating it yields CAISLARMGGGYGYTF.

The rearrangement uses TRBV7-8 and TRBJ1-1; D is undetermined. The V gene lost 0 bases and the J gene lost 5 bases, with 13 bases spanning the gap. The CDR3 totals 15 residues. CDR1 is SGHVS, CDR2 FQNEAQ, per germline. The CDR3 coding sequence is TGTGCCAGCAGCTTAGCCCTGTCTTACCTAACTGAAGCTTTCTTT. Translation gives CASSLALSYLTEAFF.

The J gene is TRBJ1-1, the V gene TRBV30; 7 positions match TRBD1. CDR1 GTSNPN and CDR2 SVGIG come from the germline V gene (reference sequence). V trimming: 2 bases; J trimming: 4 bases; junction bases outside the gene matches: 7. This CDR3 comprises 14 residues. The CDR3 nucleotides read TGTGCCTGGAGTCCTTGGGACAGCCCCACTGAAGCTTTCTTT. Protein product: CAWSPWDSPTEAFF. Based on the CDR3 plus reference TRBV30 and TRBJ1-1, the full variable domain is SQTIHQWPATLVQPVGSPLSLECTVEGTSNPNLYWYRQAAGRGLQLLFYSVGIGQISSEVPQNLSASRPQDRQFILSSKKLLLSDSGFYLCAWSPWDSPTEAFFGQGTRLTVV.

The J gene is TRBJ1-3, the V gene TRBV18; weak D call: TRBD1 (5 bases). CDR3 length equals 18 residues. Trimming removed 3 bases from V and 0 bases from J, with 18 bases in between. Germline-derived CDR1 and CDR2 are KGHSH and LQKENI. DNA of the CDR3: TGTGCCAGCTCACCCCAGGGTACTATCCCCCTCTCTGGAAACACCATATATTTT. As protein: CASSPQGTIPLSGNTIYF. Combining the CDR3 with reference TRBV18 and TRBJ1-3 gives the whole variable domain NAGVMQNPRHLVRRRGQEARLRCSPMKGHSHVYWYRQLPEEGLKFMVYLQKENIIDESGMPKERFSAEFPKEGPSILRIQQVVRGDSAAYFCASSPQGTIPLSGNTIYFGEGSWLTVV.

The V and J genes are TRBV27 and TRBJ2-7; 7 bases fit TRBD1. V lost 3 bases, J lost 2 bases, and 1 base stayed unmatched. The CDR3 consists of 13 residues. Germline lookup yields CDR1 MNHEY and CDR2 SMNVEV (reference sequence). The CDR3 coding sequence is TGTGCCAGCAGTTTTCAGGGGGCCTACGAGCAGTACTTC. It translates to CASSFQGAYEQYF.

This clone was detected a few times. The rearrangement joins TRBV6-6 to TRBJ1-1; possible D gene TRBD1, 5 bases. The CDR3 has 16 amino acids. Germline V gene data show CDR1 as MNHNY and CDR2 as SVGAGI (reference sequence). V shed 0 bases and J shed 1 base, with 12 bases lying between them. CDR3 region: CASSYSQGVGNTEAFF. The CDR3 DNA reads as TGTGCCAGCAGTTACTCCCAAGGGGTCGGGAACACTGAAGCTTTCTTT.

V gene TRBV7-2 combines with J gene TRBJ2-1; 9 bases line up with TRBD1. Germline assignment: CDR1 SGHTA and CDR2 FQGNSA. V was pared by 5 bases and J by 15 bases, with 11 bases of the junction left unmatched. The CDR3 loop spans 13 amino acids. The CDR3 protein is CASSQSRDRDRFF. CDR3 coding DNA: TGTGCCAGCAGCCAGTCCCGGGACAGGGATCGGTTCTTC. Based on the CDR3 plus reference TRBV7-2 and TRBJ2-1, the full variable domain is GAGVSQSPSNKVTEKGKDVELRCDPISGHTALYWYRQSLGQGLEFLIYFQGNSAPDKSGLPSDRFSAERTGGSVSTLTIQRTQQEDSAVYLCASSQSRDRDRFFGPGTRLTVL.

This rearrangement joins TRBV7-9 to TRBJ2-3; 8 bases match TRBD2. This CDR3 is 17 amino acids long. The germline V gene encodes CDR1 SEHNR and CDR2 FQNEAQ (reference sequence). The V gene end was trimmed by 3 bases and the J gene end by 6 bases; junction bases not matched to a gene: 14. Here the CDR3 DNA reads TGTGCCAGCAGCTTGGACATCAGCGGGGGAGCTGCCGATACGCAGTATTTT. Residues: CASSLDISGGAADTQYF.

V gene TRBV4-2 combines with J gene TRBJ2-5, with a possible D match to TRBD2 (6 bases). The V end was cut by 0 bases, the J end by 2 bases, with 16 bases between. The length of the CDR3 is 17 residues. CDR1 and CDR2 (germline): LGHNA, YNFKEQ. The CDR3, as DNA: TGTGCCAGCAGCCAAGAATCCGGATGGCGGGGTCAAGAGACCCAGTACTTC. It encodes CASSQESGWRGQETQYF.

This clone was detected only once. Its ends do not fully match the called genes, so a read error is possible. The chain's CDR3 is CASRFPSTSSPFF. In nucleotides, the CDR3 is TGTGCCAGCCGCTTCCCTTCTACTTCGTCGCCGTTCTTC. This chain links TRBV11-2 with TRBJ2-1; no definite D call. The CDR3 sequence is 13 residues long. Per the germline V gene, CDR1 is SGHAT and CDR2 is FQNNGV.

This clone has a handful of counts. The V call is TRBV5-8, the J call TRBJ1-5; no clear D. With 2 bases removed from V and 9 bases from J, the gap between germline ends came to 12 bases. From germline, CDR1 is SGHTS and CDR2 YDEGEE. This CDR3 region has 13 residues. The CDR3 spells CASSLTGRRPQHF. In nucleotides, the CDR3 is TGTGCCAGCAGCTTAACGGGGAGGCGGCCCCAGCATTTT.

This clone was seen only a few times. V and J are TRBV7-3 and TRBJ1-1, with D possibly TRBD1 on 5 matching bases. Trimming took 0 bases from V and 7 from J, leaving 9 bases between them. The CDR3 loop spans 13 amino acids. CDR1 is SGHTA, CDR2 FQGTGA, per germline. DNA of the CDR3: TGTGCCAGCAGCTTAACGCGGGACGGTGAAGCTTTCTTT. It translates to CASSLTRDGEAFF.

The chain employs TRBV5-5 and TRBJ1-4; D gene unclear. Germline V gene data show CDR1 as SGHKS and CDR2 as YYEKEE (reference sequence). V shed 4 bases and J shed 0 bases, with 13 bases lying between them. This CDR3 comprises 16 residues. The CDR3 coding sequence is TGTGCCAGCAGCCTGGCCGGGTCACCAACTAATGAAAAACTGTTTTTT. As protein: CASSLAGSPTNEKLFF.

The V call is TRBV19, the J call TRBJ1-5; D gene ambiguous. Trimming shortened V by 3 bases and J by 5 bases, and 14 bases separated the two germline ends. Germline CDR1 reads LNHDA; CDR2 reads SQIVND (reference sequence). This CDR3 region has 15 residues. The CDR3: CASSMEGTQYQPQHF. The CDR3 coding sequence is TGTGCCAGTAGTATGGAGGGCACACAGTATCAGCCCCAGCATTTT.

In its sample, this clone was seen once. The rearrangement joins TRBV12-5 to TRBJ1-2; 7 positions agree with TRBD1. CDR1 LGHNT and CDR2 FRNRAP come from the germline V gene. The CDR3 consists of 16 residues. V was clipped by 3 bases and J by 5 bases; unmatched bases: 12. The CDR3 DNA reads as TGTGCTAGTGGTTTCCCCGGGCAGGGGGTGATTTATGGCTACACCTTC. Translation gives CASGFPGQGVIYGYTF.

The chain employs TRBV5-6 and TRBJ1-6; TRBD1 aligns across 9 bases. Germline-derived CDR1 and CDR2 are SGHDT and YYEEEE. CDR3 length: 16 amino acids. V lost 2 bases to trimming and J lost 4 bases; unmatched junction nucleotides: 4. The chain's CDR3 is CASSFVQGAYNSPLHF. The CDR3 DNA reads TGTGCCAGCAGCTTCGTACAGGGGGCTTATAATTCACCCCTCCACTTT. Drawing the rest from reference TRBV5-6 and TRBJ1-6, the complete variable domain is DAGVTQSPTHLIKTRGQQVTLRCSPKSGHDTVSWYQQALGQGPQFIFQYYEEEERQRGNFPDRFSGHQFPNYSSELNVNALLLGDSALYLCASSFVQGAYNSPLHFGNGTRLTVT.

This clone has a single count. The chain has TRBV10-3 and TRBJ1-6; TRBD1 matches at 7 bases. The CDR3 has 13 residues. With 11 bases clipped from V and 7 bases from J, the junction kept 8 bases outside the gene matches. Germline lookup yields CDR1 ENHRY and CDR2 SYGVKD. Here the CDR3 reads CAATGEANSPLHF. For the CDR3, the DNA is TGTGCCGCTACAGGGGAGGCCAATTCACCCCTCCACTTT.

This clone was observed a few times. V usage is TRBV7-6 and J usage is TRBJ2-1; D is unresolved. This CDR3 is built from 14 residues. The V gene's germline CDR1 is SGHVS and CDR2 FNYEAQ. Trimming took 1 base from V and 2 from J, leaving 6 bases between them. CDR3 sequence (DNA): TGTGCCAGCAGCTTAGGCGGAACCTACAATGAGCAGTTCTTC. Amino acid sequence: CASSLGGTYNEQFF.

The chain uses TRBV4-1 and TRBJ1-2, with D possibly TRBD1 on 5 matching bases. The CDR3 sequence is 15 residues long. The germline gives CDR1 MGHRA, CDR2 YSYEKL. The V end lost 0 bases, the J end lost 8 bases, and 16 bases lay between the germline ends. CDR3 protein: CASSQDPSAGQGYTF. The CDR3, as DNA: TGCGCCAGCAGCCAAGATCCCTCAGCAGGGCAAGGCTACACCTTC.

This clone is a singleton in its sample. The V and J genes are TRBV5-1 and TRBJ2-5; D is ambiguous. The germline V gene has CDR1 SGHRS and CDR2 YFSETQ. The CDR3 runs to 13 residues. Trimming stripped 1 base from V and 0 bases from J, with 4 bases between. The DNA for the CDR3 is TGCGCCAGCAGCTTGATCGACCAAGAGACCCAGTACTTC. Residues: CASSLIDQETQYF.